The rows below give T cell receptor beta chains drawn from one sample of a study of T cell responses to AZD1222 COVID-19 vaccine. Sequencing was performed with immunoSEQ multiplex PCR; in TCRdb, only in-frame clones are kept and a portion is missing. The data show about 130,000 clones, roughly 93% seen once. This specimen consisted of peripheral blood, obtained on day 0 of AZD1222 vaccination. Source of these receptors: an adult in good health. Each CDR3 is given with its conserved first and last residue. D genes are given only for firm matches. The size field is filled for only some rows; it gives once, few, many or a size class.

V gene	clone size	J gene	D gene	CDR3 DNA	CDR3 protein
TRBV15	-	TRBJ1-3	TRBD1	TGTGCCACCAGCAGACCCCGACAGGGATCGGGCCCTGGAAACACCATATATTTT	CATSRPRQGSGPGNTIYF
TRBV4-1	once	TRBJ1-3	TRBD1	TGCGCCAGCAGCCCAGAACAGGGGGCGCGAAACACCATATATTTT	CASSPEQGARNTIYF
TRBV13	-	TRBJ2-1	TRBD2	TGTGCCAGCAGCTTAAAACTAGCGGGGGACTACAATGAGCAGTTCTTC	CASSLKLAGDYNEQFF
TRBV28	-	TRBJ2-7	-	TGTGCCAGCAGTTTAGCGGACAGCTCCTACGAGCAGTACTTC	CASSLADSSYEQYF
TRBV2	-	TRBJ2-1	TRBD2	TGTGCCAGCAGTCTAAGCTCGGGACTAGTGACCAATGAGCAGTTCTTC	CASSLSSGLVTNEQFF
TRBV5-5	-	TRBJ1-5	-	TGTGCCAGCAGCTGGTCCGCCTCGGGCAATCAGCCCCAGCATTTT	CASSWSASGNQPQHF
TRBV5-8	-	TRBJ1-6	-	TGTGCCAGCACCATCCCTGATGCCCTCCACTTT	CASTIPDALHF
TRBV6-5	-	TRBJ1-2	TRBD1	TGTGCCAGCAGTTCATCTCGGGACAGCTATGGCTACACCTTC	CASSSSRDSYGYTF
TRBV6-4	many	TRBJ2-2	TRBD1	TGTGCCAGCAGTGCCGACAGGGATGGGACCGGGGAGCTGTTTTTT	CASSADRDGTGELFF
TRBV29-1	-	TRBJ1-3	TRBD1	TGCAGCGTTGGGGGGACAGGGGCAGGAAACACCATATATTTT	CSVGGTGAGNTIYF
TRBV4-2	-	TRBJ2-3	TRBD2	TGTGCCAGCAGGACTAGCGGGAGTGTTACAGATACGCAGTATTTT	CASRTSGSVTDTQYF
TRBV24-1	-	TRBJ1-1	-	TGTGCCACCAGTGACACAGGGTTGACTGAAGCTTTCTTT	CATSDTGLTEAFF
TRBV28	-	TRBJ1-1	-	TGTGCCAGCTACCCGGGCCATAGGACTGAAGCTTTCTTT	CASYPGHRTEAFF
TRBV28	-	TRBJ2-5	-	TGTGCCAGCAGTTCCCTGGCGGGCAACCAAGAGACCCAGTACTTC	CASSSLAGNQETQYF
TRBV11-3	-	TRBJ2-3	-	TGTGCCAGCAGCTCCGGGACCAACCTGGGGAAAAATACGCAGTATTTT	CASSSGTNLGKNTQYF
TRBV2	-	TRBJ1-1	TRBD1	TGTGCCAGCGGTATCCGGGACAGGGGGACTGAAGCTTTCTTT	CASGIRDRGTEAFF
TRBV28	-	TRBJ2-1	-	TGTGCCAGCAGTTTAAAGTCAGCCCCCTACAATGAGCAGTTCTTC	CASSLKSAPYNEQFF
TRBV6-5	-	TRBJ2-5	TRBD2	TGTGCCAGCAGCCGATCCGGACTAGCGGACAAGACCCAGTACTTC	CASSRSGLADKTQYF
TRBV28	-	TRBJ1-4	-	TGTGCCAGCAGTTTGCAGGCCCCAAAACTGTTTTTT	CASSLQAPKLFF
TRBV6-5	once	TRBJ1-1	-	TGTGCCAGCAGTTACCTACCGGAGAACACTGAAGCTTTCTTT	CASSYLPENTEAFF
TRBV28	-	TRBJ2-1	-	TGTGCCAGCACGAGGCGAGCTGAGCAGTTCTTC	CASTRRAEQFF
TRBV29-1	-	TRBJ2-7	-	TGCAGCGCTTTAATCAGCTCCTACGAGCAGTACTTC	CSALISSYEQYF
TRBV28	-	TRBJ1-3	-	TGTGCCAGTCACTTTTCGGGGAATGGAAACACCATATATTTT	CASHFSGNGNTIYF
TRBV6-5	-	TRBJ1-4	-	TGTGCCAGCAGTTATCGTGACGGAGAAAATGAAAAACTGTTTTTT	CASSYRDGENEKLFF
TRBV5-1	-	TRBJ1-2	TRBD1	TGCGCCAGCAGCCAAGGGACAGGGAACTATGGCTACACCTTC	CASSQGTGNYGYTF
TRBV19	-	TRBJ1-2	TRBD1	TGTGCGAAGCTCGGACAGGAGCACGGCTACACCTTC	CAKLGQEHGYTF
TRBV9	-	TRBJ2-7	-	TGTGCCAGCAGCGTAGGGGTGGGTGAGGTGGCCTTCCACGAGCAGTACTTC	CASSVGVGEVAFHEQYF
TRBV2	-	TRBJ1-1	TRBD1	TGTGCCAGCAGCGACCAGCCGACAGGGGCGGCGGGGACTGAAGCTTTCTTT	CASSDQPTGAAGTEAFF
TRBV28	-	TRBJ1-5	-	TGTGCCAGCAGTCCCCGTCGTCACCAGCATTTT	CASSPRRHQHF
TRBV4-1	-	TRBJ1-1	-	TGCGCCAGCAGCCAAGGGTTGGGCTACACTGAAGCTTTCTTT	CASSQGLGYTEAFF
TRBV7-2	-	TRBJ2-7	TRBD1	TGTGCCAGCAGCGTCGCCGGGACAGGGACCGACGAGCAGTACTTC	CASSVAGTGTDEQYF
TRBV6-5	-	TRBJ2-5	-	TGTGCCAGCAGTTCCGGGGGTATGGGGGAAGAGACCCAGTACTTC	CASSSGGMGEETQYF
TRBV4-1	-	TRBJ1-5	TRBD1	TGCGCCAGCAGCTTCCGGGGGACAGGCAATCAGCCCCAGCATTTT	CASSFRGTGNQPQHF
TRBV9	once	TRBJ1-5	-	TGTGCCAGCAGCGTAGGACAGTCCAATCAGCCCCAGCATTTT	CASSVGQSNQPQHF
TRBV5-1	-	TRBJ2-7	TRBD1	TGCGCCAGCAGCCCGGACAGGCACTACGAGCAGTACTTC	CASSPDRHYEQYF
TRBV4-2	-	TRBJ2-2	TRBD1	TGTGCCAGCAGCGTACGGACAGGGCCCGGGGAGCTGTTTTTT	CASSVRTGPGELFF
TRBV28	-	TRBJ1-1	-	TGTGCCAGCACTTTAAGGAACACTGAAGCTTTCTTT	CASTLRNTEAFF
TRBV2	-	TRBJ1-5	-	TGTGCCAGCAGTGAGTTCTGGGGCCAATCCAATCAGCCCCAGCATTTT	CASSEFWGQSNQPQHF
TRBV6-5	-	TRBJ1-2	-	TGTGCCAGCAGTCCAGCGGGGGGCGATGGCTACACCTTC	CASSPAGGDGYTF
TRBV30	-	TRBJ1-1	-	TGTGCCTGGAGCAGGGGTCCGGCGAACACTGAAGCTTTCTTT	CAWSRGPANTEAFF
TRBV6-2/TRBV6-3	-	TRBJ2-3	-	TGTGCCAGCAGTTATCGGCAAGCGGGCCTCACAGATACGCAGTATTTT	CASSYRQAGLTDTQYF
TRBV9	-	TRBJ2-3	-	TGTGCCAGCAGCGTAGGCCTACCCGGAGGGTTCGAAGATACGCAGTATTTT	CASSVGLPGGFEDTQYF
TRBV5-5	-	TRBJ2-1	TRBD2	TGTGCCAGCAGCCCGGGGACTAGCGGGAGAAACCCCATGGGGGAGAATGAGCAGTTCTTC	CASSPGTSGRNPMGENEQFF
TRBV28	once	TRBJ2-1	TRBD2	TGTGCCAGCAGGCTTAGCGGGCGAGAGCAGTTCTTC	CASRLSGREQFF
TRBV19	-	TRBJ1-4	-	TGTGCCAGTAGTATTGGTCGCAATGAAAAACTGTTTTTT	CASSIGRNEKLFF
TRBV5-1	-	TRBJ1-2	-	TGCGCCAGCAGCGTCGGTATGGTTCCAGGGAATGATGGCTACACCTTC	CASSVGMVPGNDGYTF
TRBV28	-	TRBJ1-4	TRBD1	TGTGCCAGTTCGCAATTGGGGACAGGAAATGAAAAACTGTTTTTT	CASSQLGTGNEKLFF
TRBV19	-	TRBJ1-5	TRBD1	TGTGCCAGTAGTACGGGGACAGGGGATAGCAATCAGCCCCAGCATTTT	CASSTGTGDSNQPQHF
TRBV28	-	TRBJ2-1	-	TGTGCCAGCGGCCCTACCGGAGTAGCGAGAGAAAATGAGCAGTTCTTC	CASGPTGVARENEQFF
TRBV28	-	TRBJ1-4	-	TGTGCCAGCGGCGACAGTAATGAAAAACTGTTTTTT	CASGDSNEKLFF
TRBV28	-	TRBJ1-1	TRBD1	TGTGCCAGCAGGCTTACAGGGGGCTTCATGAACACTGAAGCTTTCTTT	CASRLTGGFMNTEAFF
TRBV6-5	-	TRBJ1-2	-	TGTGCCAGCAGTTACAGCTTTTCTAACTATGGCTACACCTTC	CASSYSFSNYGYTF
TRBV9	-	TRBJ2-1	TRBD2	TGTGCCAGCAGCCTAGCGGGTTACAATGAGCAGTTCTTC	CASSLAGYNEQFF